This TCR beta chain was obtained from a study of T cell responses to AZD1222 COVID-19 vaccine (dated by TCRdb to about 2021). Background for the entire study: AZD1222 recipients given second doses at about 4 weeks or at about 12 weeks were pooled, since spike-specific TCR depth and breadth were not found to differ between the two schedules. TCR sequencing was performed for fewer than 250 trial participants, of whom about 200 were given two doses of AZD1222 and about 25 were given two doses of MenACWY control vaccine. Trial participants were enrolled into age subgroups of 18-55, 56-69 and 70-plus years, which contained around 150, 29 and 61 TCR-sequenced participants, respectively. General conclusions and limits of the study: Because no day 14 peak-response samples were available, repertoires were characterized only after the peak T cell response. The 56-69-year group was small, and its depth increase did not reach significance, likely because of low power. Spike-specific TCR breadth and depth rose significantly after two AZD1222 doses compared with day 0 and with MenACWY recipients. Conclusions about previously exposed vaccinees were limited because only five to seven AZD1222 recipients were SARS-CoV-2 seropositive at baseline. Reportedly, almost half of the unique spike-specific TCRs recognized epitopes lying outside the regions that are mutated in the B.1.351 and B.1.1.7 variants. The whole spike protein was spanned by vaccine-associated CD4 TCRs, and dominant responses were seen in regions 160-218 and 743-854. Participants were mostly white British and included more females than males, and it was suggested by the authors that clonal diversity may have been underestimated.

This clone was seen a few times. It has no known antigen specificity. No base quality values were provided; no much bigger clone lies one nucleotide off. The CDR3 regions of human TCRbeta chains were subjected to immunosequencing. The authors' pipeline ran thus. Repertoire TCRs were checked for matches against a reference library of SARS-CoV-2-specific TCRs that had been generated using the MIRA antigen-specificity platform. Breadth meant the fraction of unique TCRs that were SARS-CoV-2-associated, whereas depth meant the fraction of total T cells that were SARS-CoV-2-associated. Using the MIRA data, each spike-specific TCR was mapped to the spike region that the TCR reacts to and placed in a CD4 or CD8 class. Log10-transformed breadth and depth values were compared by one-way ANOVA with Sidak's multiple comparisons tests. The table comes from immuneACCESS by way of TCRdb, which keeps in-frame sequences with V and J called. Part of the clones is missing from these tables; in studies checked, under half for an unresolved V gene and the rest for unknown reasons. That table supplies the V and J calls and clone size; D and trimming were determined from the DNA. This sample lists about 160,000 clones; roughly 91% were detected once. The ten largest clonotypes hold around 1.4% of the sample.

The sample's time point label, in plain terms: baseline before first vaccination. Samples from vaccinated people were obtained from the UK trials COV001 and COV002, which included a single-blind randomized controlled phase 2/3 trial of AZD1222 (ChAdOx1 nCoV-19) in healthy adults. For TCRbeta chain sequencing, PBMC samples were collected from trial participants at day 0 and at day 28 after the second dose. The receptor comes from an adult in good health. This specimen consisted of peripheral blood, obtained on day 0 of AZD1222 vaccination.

The CDR3: CASSQDDSGGANEQFF. The DNA reads as follows: TGTGCCAGCAGCCAAGATGACAGCGGGGGGGCAAATGAGCAGTTCTTC. The sequence joins TRBV4-2 to TRBJ2-1; 10 nucleotides in the junction match TRBD2. The CDR3 holds 16 amino acids from the cysteine to the phenylalanine. Of all the DNA, just the CDR3 is kept, 48 bases in frame from base 1. For this chain, trimming is 0 bases at the V end and 7 bases at the J end, and the number of junction bases without a gene match is 6. Sequences LGHNA (CDR1) and YNFKEQ (CDR2) are obtained from the germline V gene.